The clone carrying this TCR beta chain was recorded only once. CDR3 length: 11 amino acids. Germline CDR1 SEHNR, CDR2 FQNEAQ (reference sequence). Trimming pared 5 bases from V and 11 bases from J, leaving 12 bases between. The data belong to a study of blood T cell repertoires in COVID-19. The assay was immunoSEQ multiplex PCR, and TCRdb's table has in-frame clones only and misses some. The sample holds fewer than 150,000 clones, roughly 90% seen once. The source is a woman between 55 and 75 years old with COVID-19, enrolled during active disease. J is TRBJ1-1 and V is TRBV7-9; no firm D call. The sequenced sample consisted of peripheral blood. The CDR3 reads CASSPIDGAFF. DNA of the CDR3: TGTGCCAGCAGCCCCATTGACGGGGCTTTCTTT. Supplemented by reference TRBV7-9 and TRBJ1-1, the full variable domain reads DTGVSQNPRHKITKRGQNVTFRCDPISEHNRLYWYRQTLGQGPEFLTYFQNEAQLEKSRLLSDRFSAERPKGSFSTLEIQRTEQGDSAMYLCASSPIDGAFFGQGTRLTVV.